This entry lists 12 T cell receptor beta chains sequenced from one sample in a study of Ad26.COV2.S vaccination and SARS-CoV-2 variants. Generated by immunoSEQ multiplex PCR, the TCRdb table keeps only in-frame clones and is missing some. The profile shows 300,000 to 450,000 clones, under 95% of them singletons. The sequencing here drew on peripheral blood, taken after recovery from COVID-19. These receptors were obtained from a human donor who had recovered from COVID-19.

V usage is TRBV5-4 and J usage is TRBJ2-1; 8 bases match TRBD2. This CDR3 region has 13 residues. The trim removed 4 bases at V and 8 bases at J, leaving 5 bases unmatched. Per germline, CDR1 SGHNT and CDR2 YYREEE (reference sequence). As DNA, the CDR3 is TGTGCCAGCAGCCAGACTAGCGTGGATGAGCAGTTCTTC. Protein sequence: CASSQTSVDEQFF.

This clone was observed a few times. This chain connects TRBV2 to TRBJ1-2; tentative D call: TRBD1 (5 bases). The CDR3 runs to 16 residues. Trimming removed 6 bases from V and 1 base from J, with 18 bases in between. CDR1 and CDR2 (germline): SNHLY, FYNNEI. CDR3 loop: CASRRETGAYNYGYTF. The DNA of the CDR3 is TGTGCCAGCAGACGGGAGACCGGGGCCTATAACTATGGCTACACCTTC. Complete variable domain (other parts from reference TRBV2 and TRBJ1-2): EPEVTQTPSHQVTQMGQEVILRCVPISNHLYFYWYRQILGQKVEFLVSFYNNEISEKSEIFDDQFSVERPDGSNFTLKIRSTKLEDSAMYFCASRRETGAYNYGYTFGSGTRLTVV.

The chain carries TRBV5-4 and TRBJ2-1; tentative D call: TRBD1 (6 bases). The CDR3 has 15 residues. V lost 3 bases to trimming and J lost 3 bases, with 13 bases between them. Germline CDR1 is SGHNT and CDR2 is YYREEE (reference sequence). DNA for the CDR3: TGTGCCAGCAGCTCGTACAGGGATGTCTACAATGAGCAGTTCTTC. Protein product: CASSSYRDVYNEQFF.

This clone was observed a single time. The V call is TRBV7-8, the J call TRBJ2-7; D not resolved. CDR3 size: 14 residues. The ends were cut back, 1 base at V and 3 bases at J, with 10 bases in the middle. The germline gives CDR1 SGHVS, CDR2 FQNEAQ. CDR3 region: CASSLVGTDYEQYF. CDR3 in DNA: TGTGCCAGCAGCTTAGTGGGAACCGACTACGAGCAGTACTTC. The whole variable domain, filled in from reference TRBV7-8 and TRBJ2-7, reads GAGVSQSPRYKVAKRGQDVALRCDPISGHVSLFWYQQALGQGPEFLTYFQNEAQLDKSGLPSDRFFAERPEGSVSTLKIQRTQQEDSAVYLCASSLVGTDYEQYFGPGTRLTVT.

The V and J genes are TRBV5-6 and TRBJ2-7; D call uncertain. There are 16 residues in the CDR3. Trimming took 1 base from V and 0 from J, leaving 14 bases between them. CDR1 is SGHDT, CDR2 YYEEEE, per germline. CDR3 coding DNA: TGTGCCAGCAGCTTGTGGGGTCTCGGTGACTCCTACGAGCAGTACTTC. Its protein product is CASSLWGLGDSYEQYF. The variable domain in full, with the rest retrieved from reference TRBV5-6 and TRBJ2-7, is DAGVTQSPTHLIKTRGQQVTLRCSPKSGHDTVSWYQQALGQGPQFIFQYYEEEERQRGNFPDRFSGHQFPNYSSELNVNALLLGDSALYLCASSLWGLGDSYEQYFGPGTRLTVT.

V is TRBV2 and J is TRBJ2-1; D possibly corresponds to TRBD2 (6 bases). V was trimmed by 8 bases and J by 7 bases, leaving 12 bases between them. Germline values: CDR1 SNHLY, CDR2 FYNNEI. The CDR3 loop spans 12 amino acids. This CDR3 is CASRGFGNEQFF. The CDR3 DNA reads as TGTGCCAGCCGGGGGTTCGGGAATGAGCAGTTCTTC.

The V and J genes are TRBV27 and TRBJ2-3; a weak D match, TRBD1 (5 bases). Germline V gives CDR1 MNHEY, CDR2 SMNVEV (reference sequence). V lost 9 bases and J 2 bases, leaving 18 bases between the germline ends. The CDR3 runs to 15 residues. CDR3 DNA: TGTGCCAGTAAGGGGATTGAAGGGCTCACAGATACGCAGTATTTT. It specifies CASKGIEGLTDTQYF.

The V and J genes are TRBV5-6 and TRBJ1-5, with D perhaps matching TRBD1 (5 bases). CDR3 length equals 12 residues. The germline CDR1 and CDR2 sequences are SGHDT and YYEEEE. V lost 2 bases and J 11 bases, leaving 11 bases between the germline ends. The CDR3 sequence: CASSFGGWSQHF. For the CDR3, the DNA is TGTGCCAGCAGCTTCGGGGGTTGGTCCCAGCATTTT.

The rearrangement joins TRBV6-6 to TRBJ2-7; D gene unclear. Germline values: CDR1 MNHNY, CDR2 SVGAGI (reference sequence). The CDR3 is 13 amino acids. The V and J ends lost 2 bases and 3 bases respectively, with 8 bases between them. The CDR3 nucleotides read TGTGCCAGCAGTTACGAGGCTGACTACGAGCAGTACTTC. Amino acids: CASSYEADYEQYF.

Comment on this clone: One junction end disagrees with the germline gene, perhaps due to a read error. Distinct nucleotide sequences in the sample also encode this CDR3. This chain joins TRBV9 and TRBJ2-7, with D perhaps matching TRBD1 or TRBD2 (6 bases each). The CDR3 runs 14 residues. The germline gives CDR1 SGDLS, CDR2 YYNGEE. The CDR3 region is CASSVADSSYEQYF. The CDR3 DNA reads TGTGCCAGTAGCGTAGCGGACAGCTCCTACGAGCAGTACTTC.

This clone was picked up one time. DNA for the CDR3: TGTGCCAGCAGCTTCGGGGTAGGAGGTGGAAACACCATATATTTT. This encodes CASSFGVGGGNTIYF. The chain joins TRBV13 to TRBJ1-3, with no clear D. Between the trimmed V and J ends, which lost 3 bases and 3 bases, there was a span of 12 bases. The CDR3 covers 15 residues. Per the germline V gene, CDR1 is PRHDT and CDR2 is FYEKMQ (reference sequence).

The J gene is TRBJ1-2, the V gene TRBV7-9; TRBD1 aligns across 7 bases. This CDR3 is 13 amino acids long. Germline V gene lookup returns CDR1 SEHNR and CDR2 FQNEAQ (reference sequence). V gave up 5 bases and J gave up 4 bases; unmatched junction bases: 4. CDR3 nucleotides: TGTGCCAGCAGCGACAGGGTAGGCTATGGCTACACCTTC. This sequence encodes CASSDRVGYGYTF.